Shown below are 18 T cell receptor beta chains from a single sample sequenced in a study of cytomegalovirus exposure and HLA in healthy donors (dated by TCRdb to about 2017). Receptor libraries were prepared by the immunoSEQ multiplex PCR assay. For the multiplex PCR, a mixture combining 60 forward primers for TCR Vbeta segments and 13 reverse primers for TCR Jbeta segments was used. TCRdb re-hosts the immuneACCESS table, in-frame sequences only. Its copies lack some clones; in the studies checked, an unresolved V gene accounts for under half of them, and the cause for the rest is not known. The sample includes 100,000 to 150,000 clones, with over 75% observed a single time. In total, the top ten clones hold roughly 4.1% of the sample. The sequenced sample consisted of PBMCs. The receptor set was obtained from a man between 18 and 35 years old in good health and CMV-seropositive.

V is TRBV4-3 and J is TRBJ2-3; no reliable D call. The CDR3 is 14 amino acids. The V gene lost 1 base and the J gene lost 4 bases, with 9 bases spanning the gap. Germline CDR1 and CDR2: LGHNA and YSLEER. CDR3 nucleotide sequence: TGCGCCAGCAGCCAAGGAGTCGTTGCAGATACGCAGTATTTT. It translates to CASSQGVVADTQYF.

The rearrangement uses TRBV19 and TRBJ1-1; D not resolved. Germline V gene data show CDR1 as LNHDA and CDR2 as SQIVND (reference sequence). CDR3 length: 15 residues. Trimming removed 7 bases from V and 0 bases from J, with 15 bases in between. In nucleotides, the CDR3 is TGTGCCAGTACCTCGTTCGACTCAATGAACACTGAAGCTTTCTTT. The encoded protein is CASTSFDSMNTEAFF. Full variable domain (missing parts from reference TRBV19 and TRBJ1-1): DGGITQSPKYLFRKEGQNVTLSCEQNLNHDAMYWYRQDPGQGLRLIYYSQIVNDFQKGDIAEGYSVSREKKESFPLTVTSAQKNPTAFYLCASTSFDSMNTEAFFGQGTRLTVV.

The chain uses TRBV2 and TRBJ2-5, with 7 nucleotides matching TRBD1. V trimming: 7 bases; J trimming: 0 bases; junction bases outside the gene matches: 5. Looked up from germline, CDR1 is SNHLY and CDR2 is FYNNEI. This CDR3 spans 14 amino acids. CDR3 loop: CASTGQRHQETQYF. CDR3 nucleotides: TGTGCCAGCACGGGACAGAGACACCAAGAGACCCAGTACTTC.

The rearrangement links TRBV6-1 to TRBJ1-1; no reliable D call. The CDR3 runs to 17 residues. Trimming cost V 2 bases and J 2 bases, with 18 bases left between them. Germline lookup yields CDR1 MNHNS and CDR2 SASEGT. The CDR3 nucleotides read TGTGCCAGCAGTGAATCCCGTTGGGCAGTTACTAACACTGAAGCTTTCTTT. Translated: CASSESRWAVTNTEAFF.

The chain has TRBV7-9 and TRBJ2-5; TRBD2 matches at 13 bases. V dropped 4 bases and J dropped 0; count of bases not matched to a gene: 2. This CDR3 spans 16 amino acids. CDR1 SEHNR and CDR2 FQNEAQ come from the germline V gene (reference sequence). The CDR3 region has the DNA TGTGCCAGCAGCTCCGGACTAGCGGGAGACCAAGAGACCCAGTACTTC. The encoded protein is CASSSGLAGDQETQYF.

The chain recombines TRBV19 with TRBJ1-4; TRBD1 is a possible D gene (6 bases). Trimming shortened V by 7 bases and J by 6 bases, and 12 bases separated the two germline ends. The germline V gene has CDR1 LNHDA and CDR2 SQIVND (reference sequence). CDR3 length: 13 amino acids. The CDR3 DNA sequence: TGTGCCAGTACAGGGGCAGGGGATGAAAAACTGTTTTTT. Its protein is CASTGAGDEKLFF.

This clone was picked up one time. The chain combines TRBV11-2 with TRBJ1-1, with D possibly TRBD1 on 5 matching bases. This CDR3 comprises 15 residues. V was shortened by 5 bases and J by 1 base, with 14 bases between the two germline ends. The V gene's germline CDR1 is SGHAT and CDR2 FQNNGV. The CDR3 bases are TGTGCCAGCAGCCCCTACCCTACAGGGAACACTGAAGCTTTCTTT. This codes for CASSPYPTGNTEAFF.

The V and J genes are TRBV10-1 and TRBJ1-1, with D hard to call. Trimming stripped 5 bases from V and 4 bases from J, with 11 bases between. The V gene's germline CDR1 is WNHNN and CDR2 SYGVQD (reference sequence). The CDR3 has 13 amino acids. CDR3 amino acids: CASSSGGPTEAFF. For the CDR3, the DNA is TGCGCCAGCAGTTCAGGAGGGCCCACTGAAGCTTTCTTT.

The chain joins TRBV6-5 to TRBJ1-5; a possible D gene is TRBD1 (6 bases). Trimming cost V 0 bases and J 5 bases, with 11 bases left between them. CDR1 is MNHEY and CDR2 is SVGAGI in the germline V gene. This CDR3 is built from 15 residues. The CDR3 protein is CASSYSRGIDQPQHF. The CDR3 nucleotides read TGTGCCAGCAGTTACTCGAGGGGGATAGATCAGCCCCAGCATTTT.

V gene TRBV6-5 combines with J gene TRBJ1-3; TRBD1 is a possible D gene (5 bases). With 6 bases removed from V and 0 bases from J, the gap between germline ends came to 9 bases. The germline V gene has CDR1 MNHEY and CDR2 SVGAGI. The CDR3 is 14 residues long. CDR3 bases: TGTGCCAGCAGATCCGACAGCTCTGGAAACACCATATATTTT. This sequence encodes CASRSDSSGNTIYF.

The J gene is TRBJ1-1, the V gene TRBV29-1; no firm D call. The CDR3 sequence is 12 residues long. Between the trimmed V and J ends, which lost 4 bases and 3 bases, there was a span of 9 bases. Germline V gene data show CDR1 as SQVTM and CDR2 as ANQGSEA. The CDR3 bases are TGCAGCGTTGTTCAGGCTTACACTGAAGCTTTCTTT. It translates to CSVVQAYTEAFF.

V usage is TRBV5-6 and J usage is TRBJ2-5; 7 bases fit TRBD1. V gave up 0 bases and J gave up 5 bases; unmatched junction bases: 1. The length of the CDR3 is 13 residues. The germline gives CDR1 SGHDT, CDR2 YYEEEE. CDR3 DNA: TGTGCCAGCAGCTTGGTACAGGGGGAGACCCAGTACTTC. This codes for CASSLVQGETQYF.

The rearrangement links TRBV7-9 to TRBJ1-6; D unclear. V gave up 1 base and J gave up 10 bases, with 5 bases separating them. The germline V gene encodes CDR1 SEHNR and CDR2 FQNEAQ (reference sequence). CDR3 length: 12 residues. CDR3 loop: CASSLDSSPLHF. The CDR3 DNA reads TGTGCCAGCAGCTTAGACAGCTCACCCCTCCACTTT.

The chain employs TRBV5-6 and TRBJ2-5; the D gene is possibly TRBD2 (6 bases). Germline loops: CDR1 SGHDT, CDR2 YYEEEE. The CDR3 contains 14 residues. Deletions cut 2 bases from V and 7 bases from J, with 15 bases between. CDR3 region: CASSFIGGLATQYF. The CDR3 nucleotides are TGTGCCAGCAGCTTCATTGGGGGACTGGCGACCCAGTACTTC.

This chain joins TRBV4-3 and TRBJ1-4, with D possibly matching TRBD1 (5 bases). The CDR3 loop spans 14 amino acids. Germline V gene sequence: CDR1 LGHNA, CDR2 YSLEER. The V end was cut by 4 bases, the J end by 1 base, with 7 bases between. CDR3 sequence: CASSRGLTNEKLFF. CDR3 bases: TGCGCCAGCAGCCGGGGACTAACTAATGAAAAACTGTTTTTT.

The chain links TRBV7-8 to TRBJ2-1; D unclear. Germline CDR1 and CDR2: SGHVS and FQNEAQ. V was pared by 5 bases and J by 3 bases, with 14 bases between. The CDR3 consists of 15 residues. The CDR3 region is CASSEKFPRYNEQFF. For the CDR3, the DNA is TGTGCCAGCAGCGAGAAGTTCCCTCGCTACAATGAGCAGTTCTTC.

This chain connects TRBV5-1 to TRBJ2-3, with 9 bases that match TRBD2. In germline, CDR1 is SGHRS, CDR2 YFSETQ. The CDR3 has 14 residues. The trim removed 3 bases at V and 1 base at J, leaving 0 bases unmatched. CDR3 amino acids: CASSWTSGTDTQYF. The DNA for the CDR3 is TGCGCCAGCAGCTGGACTAGCGGCACAGATACGCAGTATTTT.

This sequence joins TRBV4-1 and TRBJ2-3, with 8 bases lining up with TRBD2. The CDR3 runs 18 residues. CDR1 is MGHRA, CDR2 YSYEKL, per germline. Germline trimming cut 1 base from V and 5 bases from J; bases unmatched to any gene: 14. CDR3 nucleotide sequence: TGCGCCAGCAGCCAAGCCTATCAAGCGGGAGATCATGGAGATACGCAGTATTTT. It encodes CASSQAYQAGDHGDTQYF.